What follows are 32 T cell receptor beta chains derived from one specimen sequenced in a study of OX40 agonist ivuxolimab in advanced cancers. The library was obtained by the immunoSEQ multiplex PCR assay. TCRdb limited this immuneACCESS table to in-frame rearrangements with V and J called. A share of clones is missing; checked studies link under half to unresolved V genes, and the rest is unexplained. The table for this sample lists 70,000 to 95,000 clones; about 86% of them were counted only once. Less than 0.85% of the sample goes to the ten largest clones. The sample was CD4+ or CD8+ T cells sorted from blood, taken in a trial of the OX40 agonist ivuxolimab. The receptors were sampled from an adult with an advanced solid tumor such as melanoma, head and neck, liver or kidney cancer.

The chain links TRBV5-4 to TRBJ2-5; a possible D gene is TRBD1 (5 bases). Germline-derived CDR1 and CDR2 are SGHNT and YYREEE (reference sequence). The germline V and J ends were trimmed by 10 bases and 1 base, with 11 bases remaining between them. The CDR3 is 12 residues long. CDR3 bases: TGTGCCGCCAGTAGGGGCCAAGAGACCCAGTACTTC. It is translated as CAASRGQETQYF.

CDR3 residues: CASSQVLGYNQPQHF. The CDR3, as DNA: TGCGCCAGCAGCCAAGTTTTGGGTTACAATCAGCCCCAGCATTTT. The V call is TRBV4-1, the J call TRBJ1-5; no clear D gene. Germline CDR1 reads MGHRA; CDR2 reads YSYEKL. The V end was cut by 1 base, the J end by 3 bases, with 10 bases between. There are 15 residues in the CDR3.

The chain employs TRBV30 and TRBJ2-7; D is uncertain. The CDR3 has 13 residues. Deletions cut 5 bases from V and 1 base from J, with 12 bases between. The germline V gene encodes CDR1 GTSNPN and CDR2 SVGIG (reference sequence). Here the CDR3 DNA reads TGTGCCTGGGGCCGGACGGATTCCTACGAGCAGTACTTC. It is translated as CAWGRTDSYEQYF. Based on the CDR3 plus reference TRBV30 and TRBJ2-7, the full variable domain is SQTIHQWPATLVQPVGSPLSLECTVEGTSNPNLYWYRQAAGRGLQLLFYSVGIGQISSEVPQNLSASRPQDRQFILSSKKLLLSDSGFYLCAWGRTDSYEQYFGPGTRLTVT.

V gene TRBV7-8 combines with J gene TRBJ2-1; D gene unclear. V lost 1 base, J lost 2 bases, and 3 bases lay in between. Germline-derived CDR1 and CDR2 are SGHVS and FQNEAQ. This CDR3 contains 13 residues. The CDR3 DNA is TGTGCCAGCAGCTTAGGGACCTACAATGAGCAGTTCTTC. Amino acid sequence: CASSLGTYNEQFF.

The genes are TRBV23-1 and TRBJ2-7; possibly TRBD1 or TRBD2 for D (5 bases each). TRBV23-1 is sorted into the ORF group, with uncertain function. V dropped 0 bases and J dropped 6 bases, with 12 bases sitting between them. The CDR3 is 14 amino acids. CDR3 sequence: CASSQSWGRGEQYF. In DNA form, the CDR3 reads TGCGCCAGCAGTCAATCGTGGGGCCGGGGCGAGCAGTACTTC.

This chain connects TRBV5-8 to TRBJ1-5; possibly TRBD1 for D (6 bases). V was trimmed by 1 base and J by 12 bases, leaving 11 bases between them. CDR1 is SGHTS, CDR2 YDEGEE, per germline. This CDR3 comprises 12 residues. The CDR3 DNA is TGTGCCAGCAGCTTGTTAGGGGGAAGCCAGCATTTT. Translated, it gives CASSLLGGSQHF. The complete variable domain, with remaining parts taken from reference TRBV5-8 and TRBJ1-5, reads EAGVTQSPTHLIKTRGQQATLRCSPISGHTSVYWYQQALGLGLQFLLWYDEGEERNRGNFPPRFSGRQFPNYSSELNVNALELEDSALYLCASSLLGGSQHFGDGTRLSIL.

The V call is TRBV2, the J call TRBJ1-2; the D is unclear. CDR3 length: 12 amino acids. The germline V gene has CDR1 SNHLY and CDR2 FYNNEI. Trimming took 3 bases from V and 7 from J, leaving 9 bases between them. The CDR3 DNA sequence: TGTGCCAGCAGTGAGGGAGAACGTGGCTACACCTTC. It codes for CASSEGERGYTF.

The V call is TRBV4-1, the J call TRBJ1-4; D call uncertain. Germline assignment: CDR1 MGHRA and CDR2 YSYEKL. The CDR3 extends over 15 amino acids. Between the trimmed V and J ends, which lost 4 bases and 3 bases, there was a span of 12 bases. The DNA of the CDR3 is TGCGCCAGCAGCCCTGAGGCTCCTCCTAATGAAAAACTGTTTTTT. It encodes CASSPEAPPNEKLFF.

This clone came up once. J is TRBJ1-5 and V is TRBV10-1; D call uncertain. The CDR3 has 15 amino acids. Germline CDR1 and CDR2: WNHNN and SYGVQD (reference sequence). The V end was cut by 8 bases, the J end by 0 bases, with 14 bases between. CDR3 protein: CASYGQVYSNQPQHF. DNA for the CDR3: TGCGCCAGCTACGGCCAGGTCTATAGCAATCAGCCCCAGCATTTT.

A few counts support this clone. The gene calls are TRBV9 and TRBJ2-3; 8 nucleotides line up with TRBD2. Germline V gene sequence: CDR1 SGDLS, CDR2 YYNGEE. Germline trimming cut 5 bases from V and 2 bases from J; bases unmatched to any gene: 7. CDR3 length equals 15 residues. The CDR3 region is CASSRAGASTDTQYF. DNA of the CDR3: TGTGCCAGCAGTCGAGCGGGGGCCTCCACAGATACGCAGTATTTT. Full variable domain (outside the CDR3, taken from reference TRBV9 and TRBJ2-3): DSGVTQTPKHLITATGQRVTLRCSPRSGDLSVYWYQQSLDQGLQFLIQYYNGEERAKGNILERFSAQQFPDLHSELNLSSLELGDSALYFCASSRAGASTDTQYFGPGTRLTVL.

Only one count was recorded for this clone. The V gene is TRBV28, the J gene TRBJ1-2, with D tentatively TRBD1 (5 bases). The CDR3 has 12 residues. The germline CDR1 and CDR2 sequences are MDHEN and SYDVKM. V lost 3 bases and J lost 5, with 7 bases in between. CDR3 amino acids: CASSLSGYGYTF. CDR3 coding DNA: TGTGCCAGCAGTTTGTCAGGGTATGGCTACACCTTC.

The V gene is TRBV7-9, the J gene TRBJ1-1; D is unclear. Deletions cut 2 bases from V and 11 bases from J, with 12 bases between. This CDR3 spans 12 amino acids. Germline V gene data show CDR1 as SEHNR and CDR2 as FQNEAQ (reference sequence). In DNA form, the CDR3 reads TGTGCCAGCAGCTTATCGCCCGAGAGGGCTTTCTTT. The encoded protein is CASSLSPERAFF.

The chain employs TRBV9 and TRBJ2-1, with D unclear. Germline V gene sequence: CDR1 SGDLS, CDR2 YYNGEE. V lost 5 bases, J lost 1 base, and 13 bases lay in between. This CDR3 has 15 amino acids. DNA for the CDR3: TGTGCCAGCAGGCCAAATGGAAGGTCCTACAATGAGCAGTTCTTC. Encoded protein: CASRPNGRSYNEQFF. Drawing the rest from reference TRBV9 and TRBJ2-1, the complete variable domain is DSGVTQTPKHLITATGQRVTLRCSPRSGDLSVYWYQQSLDQGLQFLIQYYNGEERAKGNILERFSAQQFPDLHSELNLSSLELGDSALYFCASRPNGRSYNEQFFGPGTRLTVL.

The V gene is TRBV2, the J gene TRBJ1-5; no clear D gene. This CDR3 contains 13 residues. Germline V gene sequence: CDR1 SNHLY, CDR2 FYNNEI. V was cut by 8 bases and J by 3 bases, with 11 bases left in between. CDR3 sequence: CASGRGINQPQHF. The CDR3 nucleotides read TGTGCCAGCGGGCGAGGCATCAATCAGCCCCAGCATTTT.

This sequence joins TRBV19 and TRBJ2-7; 9 bases agree with TRBD2. The CDR3 loop spans 15 amino acids. The V segment lost 4 bases and the J segment 9 bases; nucleotides outside the gene matches: 13. Germline CDR1 LNHDA, CDR2 SQIVND (reference sequence). CDR3 amino acids: CASSTLAGPSIGQYF. CDR3 nucleotide sequence: TGTGCCAGTAGTACTCTAGCGGGGCCTTCAATTGGGCAGTACTTC.

The rearrangement uses TRBV5-6 and TRBJ1-3, with 9 bases lining up with TRBD1. CDR1 is SGHDT and CDR2 is YYEEEE in the germline V gene. CDR3 size: 14 residues. V lost 4 bases to trimming and J lost 4 bases; unmatched junction nucleotides: 3. CDR3 sequence reads: CASSGTGRGNTIYF. CDR3 nucleotide sequence: TGTGCCAGCAGCGGGACAGGGCGCGGAAACACCATATATTTT. Looking up the rest from reference TRBV5-6 and TRBJ1-3 gives the full variable domain: DAGVTQSPTHLIKTRGQQVTLRCSPKSGHDTVSWYQQALGQGPQFIFQYYEEEERQRGNFPDRFSGHQFPNYSSELNVNALLLGDSALYLCASSGTGRGNTIYFGEGSWLTVV.

The chain carries TRBV28 and TRBJ2-7; unclear D gene. CDR3 length: 15 amino acids. Looked up from germline, CDR1 is MDHEN and CDR2 is SYDVKM. V lost 6 bases and J 4 bases, leaving 19 bases between the germline ends. The CDR3 loop is CASSRLPPREYEQYF. In DNA, the CDR3 is TGTGCCAGCAGCCGGCTTCCCCCTCGAGAATACGAGCAGTACTTC.

The rearrangement joins TRBV5-1 to TRBJ2-5; 9 positions agree with TRBD1. The DNA end is a closer match to TRBJ2-7, so the J assignment may be wrong. This CDR3 contains 15 residues. Germline loops: CDR1 SGHRS, CDR2 YFSETQ. The CDR3: CASSTRTGVSYEQYF. The CDR3 DNA is TGCGCCAGCAGCACCCGGACAGGGGTATCCTACGAGCAGTACTTC.

V and J are TRBV4-1 and TRBJ1-3, with D tentatively TRBD1 (6 bases). The CDR3 extends over 15 amino acids. The germline V and J ends were trimmed by 0 bases and 4 bases, with 10 bases remaining between them. Germline CDR1 is MGHRA and CDR2 is YSYEKL. CDR3 bases: TGCGCCAGCAGCCAAGAGGGGGCATCGGGAAACACCATATATTTT. The encoded protein is CASSQEGASGNTIYF.

The DNA of the CDR3 is TGTGCCAGCAGCAAAGCCCAGACGAAAGAGACCCAGTACTTC. Translating it yields CASSKAQTKETQYF. The V and J genes are TRBV21-1 and TRBJ2-5. TRBV21-1 is shown as a pseudogene. The CDR3 sequence is 14 residues long.

The gene calls are TRBV5-6 and TRBJ2-7; either TRBD1 or TRBD2 may fit D (5 bases each). Trimming pared 4 bases from V and 7 bases from J, leaving 15 bases between. Germline V lookup: CDR1 SGHDT, CDR2 YYEEEE. This CDR3 has 13 residues. The CDR3 DNA is TGTGCCAGCAGCCATGGGACGGCGCTTGAGCAGTACTTC. Residues: CASSHGTALEQYF.

This chain joins TRBV7-8 and TRBJ2-2; D is perhaps TRBD2 (5 bases). With 5 bases removed from V and 6 bases from J, the gap between germline ends came to 7 bases. This CDR3 is 12 amino acids long. Germline CDR1 is SGHVS and CDR2 is FQNEAQ. The CDR3 loop is CASSPGAGELFF. In DNA form, the CDR3 reads TGTGCCAGCAGCCCCGGGGCCGGGGAGCTGTTTTTT. The full variable domain, completed using reference TRBV7-8 and TRBJ2-2, is GAGVSQSPRYKVAKRGQDVALRCDPISGHVSLFWYQQALGQGPEFLTYFQNEAQLDKSGLPSDRFFAERPEGSVSTLKIQRTQQEDSAVYLCASSPGAGELFFGEGSRLTVL.

This sequence joins TRBV19 and TRBJ2-7; 8 bases are a match to TRBD2. The germline gives CDR1 LNHDA, CDR2 SQIVND (reference sequence). The V gene end was trimmed by 5 bases and the J gene end by 3 bases; junction bases not matched to a gene: 9. The CDR3 contains 15 residues. CDR3 DNA sequence: TGTGCCAGTAGTCCCCGGGAGGGGTCTAACTACGAGCAGTACTTC. Protein product: CASSPREGSNYEQYF.

The CDR3 nucleotides read TGTGCCAGCACGGCACAGGGGGCTGAAGAGACCCAGTACTTC. Translated, it gives CASTAQGAEETQYF. The genes are TRBV2 and TRBJ2-5; 9 bases are shared with TRBD1. This CDR3 spans 14 amino acids. Germline V gives CDR1 SNHLY, CDR2 FYNNEI. V shed 7 bases and J 3 bases; nucleotides not matched to a gene: 6. Full variable domain (outside the CDR3, taken from reference TRBV2 and TRBJ2-5): EPEVTQTPSHQVTQMGQEVILRCVPISNHLYFYWYRQILGQKVEFLVSFYNNEISEKSEIFDDQFSVERPDGSNFTLKIRSTKLEDSAMYFCASTAQGAEETQYFGPGTRLLVL.

The V call is TRBV29-1, the J call TRBJ2-7, with 11 bases lining up with TRBD2. Germline loops: CDR1 SQVTM, CDR2 ANQGSEA. CDR3 size: 14 residues. Losses at the gene ends were 4 bases for V and 4 bases for J; bases not matched to a gene: 6. Here the CDR3 DNA reads TGCAGCGTTGCATCTAGCGGGAGGAAATACGAGCAGTACTTC. Encoded protein: CSVASSGRKYEQYF.

A word on this clone: Other DNA sequences in the sample encode the same CDR3. The chain employs TRBV11-1 and TRBJ2-3; no firm D call. Germline V CDR1 and CDR2: SGHAT, FQDESV (reference sequence). V lost 2 bases to trimming and J lost 5 bases, with 2 bases between them. CDR3 length: 11 residues. In DNA form, the CDR3 reads TGTGCCAGCAGCTTAAGAGATACGCAGTATTTT. This codes for CASSLRDTQYF.

With respect to this clone: Mismatch with germline at one junction end may stem from a read error. V gene TRBV7-3 combines with J gene TRBJ1-1; D uncertain. The CDR3 length is 13 residues. Germline-derived CDR1 and CDR2 are SGHTA and FQGTGA. The CDR3 DNA reads as TGTGCCAGCAGCTTAACTCGGACGGCTGAGGCTTTCTTT. It is translated as CASSLTRTAEAFF.

The chain combines TRBV10-2 with TRBJ2-3; 9 bases line up with TRBD2. J was trimmed by 2 bases and V by 3 bases; bases with no gene match: 15. This CDR3 contains 19 residues. CDR1 is WSHSY, CDR2 SAAADI, per germline. The CDR3 region is CASSDPNGLAGPVTDTQYF. The DNA of the CDR3 is TGCGCCAGCAGTGATCCAAACGGGCTAGCGGGACCTGTCACAGATACGCAGTATTTT.

V gene TRBV21-1 combines with J gene TRBJ2-7. TRBV21-1 is a documented pseudogene. The CDR3 totals 14 residues. DNA of the CDR3: TGTGCCAGCAGCAAGACAGCGGTTTCCTACGAGCAGTACTTC. Encoded protein: CASSKTAVSYEQYF.

V usage is TRBV6-6 and J usage is TRBJ1-2; TRBD1 matches 9 bases. V lost 0 bases and J lost 7; bases outside the gene matches: 6. This CDR3 contains 15 residues. Per germline, CDR1 MNHNY and CDR2 SVGAGI (reference sequence). This chain's CDR3 is CASSYSRQGEVGYTF. DNA of the CDR3: TGTGCCAGCAGTTACTCGAGACAGGGGGAGGTTGGCTACACCTTC.

The sample holds one count of this clone. The gene calls are TRBV7-6 and TRBJ2-7, with 9 positions matching TRBD1. The CDR3 runs 13 residues. V was clipped by 5 bases and J by 7 bases; unmatched bases: 6. CDR1 SGHVS and CDR2 FNYEAQ come from the germline V gene. Here the CDR3 DNA reads TGTGCCAGCAGCCAGGGACAGGGAGAGGAGCAGTACTTC. It encodes CASSQGQGEEQYF.

The chain joins TRBV30 to TRBJ2-5; weak D call: TRBD2 (6 bases). The CDR3 consists of 13 residues. Germline V gives CDR1 GTSNPN, CDR2 SVGIG (reference sequence). Trimming stripped 2 bases from V and 4 bases from J, with 11 bases between. The CDR3 DNA is TGTGCCTGGAGTAGGAGGGAAGGAGAGACCCAGTACTTC. Amino acids: CAWSRREGETQYF.